Here is one T cell receptor (beta chain) with its context. J was trimmed by 11 bases and V by 5 bases; bases with no gene match: 24. The CDR3 sequence is 20 residues long. The germline V gene encodes CDR1 SGHVS and CDR2 FNYEAQ. The data belong to a study of somatic mutations in cytotoxic T cells in rheumatoid arthritis. Data came from immunoSEQ multiplex PCR; TCRdb stores just in-frame clones and leaves some out. The table includes over 10,000 clones, 70% to 85% detected once. This clonotype was obtained from a man aged 70 or older in good health. Sequenced material: CD8+ T cells sorted from blood. The V call is TRBV7-6, the J call TRBJ1-4, with 12 bases identical to TRBD1. The CDR3, as DNA: TGTGCCAGCAGCCATATAGAGGAAAACTCCAAGGGACAGGGGGCTGAGAAACTGTTTTTT. Protein sequence: CASSHIEENSKGQGAEKLFF.